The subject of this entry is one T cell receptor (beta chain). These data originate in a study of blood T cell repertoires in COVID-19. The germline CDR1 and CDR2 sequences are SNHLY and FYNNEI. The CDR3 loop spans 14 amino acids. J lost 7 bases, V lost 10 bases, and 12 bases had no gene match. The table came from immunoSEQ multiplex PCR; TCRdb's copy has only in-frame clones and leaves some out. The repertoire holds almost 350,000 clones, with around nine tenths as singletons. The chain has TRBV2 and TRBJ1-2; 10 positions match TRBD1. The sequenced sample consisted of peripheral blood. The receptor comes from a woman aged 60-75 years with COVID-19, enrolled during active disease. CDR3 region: CANTVGTGVAGYTF. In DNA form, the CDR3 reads TGTGCCAACACGGTAGGGACAGGGGTTGCTGGCTACACCTTC. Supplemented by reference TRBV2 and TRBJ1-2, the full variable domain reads EPEVTQTPSHQVTQMGQEVILRCVPISNHLYFYWYRQILGQKVEFLVSFYNNEISEKSEIFDDQFSVERPDGSNFTLKIRSTKLEDSAMYFCANTVGTGVAGYTFGSGTRLTVV.